The source of this T cell receptor (beta chain) is a study of T-cell reconstitution after alpha-beta-depleted transplantation in children. Worth noting for this clonotype: As yet, its antigen is unknown.

The germline V gene has CDR1 SGHAT and CDR2 FQDESV (reference sequence). V lost 5 bases to trimming and J lost 0 bases; unmatched junction nucleotides: 16. The CDR3 sequence is 19 residues long. Study-level points and caveats: Some patients' high day-60 TCRbeta diversity was attributed to recipient cells surviving conditioning. Hyperexpanded clones declined; after one year, newly produced T cells mostly supplied diversity. Two months or so post-transplant, alpha-beta T cells reportedly derived from several hundred expanded graft clones.

TCRbeta library preparation incorporated unique molecular identifiers. TCRdb analysed the PCR reads with MiXCR anew, one entry per CDR3 protein. The sample shows about 1,000,000 distinct CDR3 sequences, roughly 29% of them seen only once. The source was PBMCs, mostly from graft donor cells, collected 360 days after TCRalphabeta/CD19-depleted stem cell transplant. The sequence came from a boy in the first two years of life who had a stem cell transplant for SCID, so the T cells may come from the graft donor. The chain carries TRBV11-1 and TRBJ2-1; 7 positions agree with TRBD1. In DNA form, the CDR3 reads TGTGCCAGCAGCCTCCGACAGGGAGCAACCCGAAGCTCCTACAATGAGCAGTTCTTC. Its protein product is CASSLRQGATRSSYNEQFF.